This TCR beta chain is from a study of Graves' ophthalmopathy and Graves' hyperthyroidism. On the study more broadly: Peripheral blood was gathered at first diagnosis, ahead of any treatment whatsoever.

Each diagnosis was determined on the basis of clinical symptoms, serum thyroxine, TRAb, thyroid ultrasound and orbital computed tomography. The CDR3 totals 12 residues. The germline gives CDR1 MNHNS, CDR2 SASEGT. Trimming cost V 2 bases and J 8 bases, with 9 bases left between them. Concerning this clonotype: Antigen: not known. Just one base apart from a much larger clone, this may be a read error. The missing conserved phenylalanine or tryptophan at the end of this CDR3 makes a read error likely.

The study amplified TCR beta CDR3 regions using RNA transcripts. An opening RT-PCR round employed HTBI primers and preceded a second-round multiplex PCR. TCRdb reanalysed the multiplex PCR reads using MiXCR and keeps one entry per CDR3 protein. The top ten hold 44% of the sample, which has about 700,000 distinct CDR3 sequences, 40% seen once. Study-level findings and limits: Ophthalmopathy versus stable hyperthyroidism: 13-signature model gave about 87% sensitivity, less than 82% specificity. Its predictions of ophthalmopathy progression gave the model over 70% sensitivity and 72.22% specificity.

V and J are TRBV6-1 and TRBJ1-1; D gene ambiguous. This clonotype was sampled from an adult man with Graves' ophthalmopathy. Sequencing input: peripheral blood. CDR3 DNA sequence: TGTGCCAGCAGTGAACATCAACAGGAAGCTTTCTCT. Protein product: CASSEHQQEAFS.